This TCR beta chain derives from a study of blood T cell repertoires in COVID-19. About the study: The analysed material was cDNA or gDNA that came from T cells, B-cell-depleted T cells, or PBMCs.

V was clipped by 7 bases and J by 4 bases, with 8 bases between them. CDR1 SEHNR and CDR2 FQNEAQ come from the germline V gene (reference sequence). The CDR3 runs to 12 residues. Data came from immunoSEQ multiplex PCR; TCRdb stores just in-frame clones and leaves some out. The table includes about 210,000 clones, approximately 89% detected once. V usage is TRBV7-9 and J usage is TRBJ1-3; no firm D call. The sample consisted of peripheral blood. The origin of this receptor is a woman between 35 and 50 years old with acute or convalescent COVID-19. Here the CDR3 reads CASNHQGNTIYF. The CDR3 bases are TGTGCCAGCAACCATCAGGGAAACACCATATATTTT. Filled out from reference TRBV7-9 and TRBJ1-3, the complete variable domain reads DTGVSQNPRHKITKRGQNVTFRCDPISEHNRLYWYRQTLGQGPEFLTYFQNEAQLEKSRLLSDRFSAERPKGSFSTLEIQRTEQGDSAMYLCASNHQGNTIYFGEGSWLTVV.